The sequence of this T cell receptor (beta chain) was determined in a study of shared clonotypes between healthy human individuals. The CDR3 consists of 19 residues. CDR1 and CDR2 (germline): MGHRA, YSYEKL. Trimming at V came to 4 bases and at J to 3 bases, leaving 13 bases not matched to a gene. Those who donated were healthy HIV-negative adults, with no recent acute infections or vaccinations reported. Deep was the level used in running the assay. Authors' data handling: ImmunoSEQ only sent back junction sequences with no quality scores, so filtering was done differently. Libraries were prepared by immunoSEQ multiplex PCR; TCRdb keeps only in-frame clonotypes and omits some of them. V and J calls and clone size are given by that table; D and trimming were obtained from the DNA. The sample lists more than 2 million clones, around 95% occurring once.

The origin of this receptor is a man aged 18 to 30 in good health. V gene TRBV4-1 combines with J gene TRBJ2-5; 14 bases fit TRBD2. The sample was naive CD4+ T cells sorted from blood. Stated subset: CD45RA+ positively selected. This CDR3 is CASSRLTGTSGGLKETQYF. The CDR3 nucleotides are TGCGCCAGCAGCCGCCTCACCGGGACTAGCGGGGGACTTAAAGAGACCCAGTACTTC.